This T cell receptor (beta chain) was retrieved from a study of blood T cell repertoires in COVID-19. The overall study: Researchers got acute and convalescent COVID-19 samples from the United States, Italy and Spain. Sources were T cells, B-cell-depleted T cells, or PBMCs; the material itself was cDNA or gDNA.

How the authors handled the data: Amplification from reference gene primers served as the basis for estimated nucleated cell counts. Assay: immunoSEQ multiplex PCR; the TCRdb copy retains only in-frame clones and omits some. The V and J calls and clone size come from that table; D and trimming were worked out from the DNA. The repertoire consists of around 200,000 clones, with 88% occurring once and the leading ten covering about 1.7%. The source material was peripheral blood. The clonotype comes from a young man with active or convalescent COVID-19.

CDR3 amino acids: CASSYLQNSPLHF. In DNA form, the CDR3 reads TGTGCCAGCAGTTACCTACAGAATTCACCCCTCCACTTT. The chain uses TRBV6-5 and TRBJ1-6; D gene unclear. The V end lost 2 bases, the J end lost 7 bases, and 6 bases lay between the germline ends. Germline-derived CDR1 and CDR2 are MNHEY and SVGAGI. The CDR3 is made up of 13 amino acids.